This T cell receptor beta chain derives from a study of blood T cells in healthy people across ages. Alongside a J-beta primer mix, a sample-barcoded 5' primer served in a second PCR lasting about 7 to 11 cycles. One entry per CDR3 protein, called by TCRdb with MiXCR from the 5' RACE reads. The top ten clones hold under 30% of a sample with fewer than 2,000,000 distinct CDR3 sequences, 39% of them seen once. The CDR3 length is 16 residues. J was trimmed by 5 bases and V by 0 bases; bases with no gene match: 9. Germline V lookup: CDR1 GTSNPN, CDR2 SVGIG (reference sequence). The source is a human donor in good health. This sequence joins TRBV30 and TRBJ1-1; 10 bases agree with TRBD1. Material for sequencing was blood. Here the CDR3 DNA reads TGTGCCTGGAGTGTAGGGTGGGGGACAGGGGAGACTGAAGCTTTCTTT. Residues: CAWSVGWGTGETEAFF.